This T cell receptor beta chain was observed in a study of blood T cell repertoires in COVID-19 (dated by TCRdb to the early 2020s). Describing the broader study: The collaborator samples originated in the United States, Italy and Spain and spanned the acute and convalescent phases of COVID-19. Subjects who had been exposed to COVID-19, were actively infected with it, or had recovered from it provided the deeply sampled blood TCRbeta repertoires that made up the dataset. The sample metadata nearly always contained a de-identified subject ID, COVID-19 status, age in years and sex. Where HLA class I and class II types were available, the types were taken from metadata supplied by the sample provider, not from assay-based typing. The samples were drawn from the first 160 participants of the ongoing ImmuneRACE study and from 1,254 subjects provided by 6 global collaborators. The material from the prospective study consisted of cDNA or gDNA derived from T cells, B-cell-depleted T cells, or PBMCs. The repertoires were made available in a free public database intended to serve as a resource for research on the immune response to SARS-CoV-2. Here is what the overall study found, with its caveats: How much clinical and demographic metadata was included differed by source and by participant, and the metadata was provided uncurated.

Including cysteine and phenylalanine, the CDR3 has 15 amino acids. Just CDR3 DNA is preserved here, 45 bases in frame from base 1. The germline V gene supplies CDR1 SNHLY and CDR2 FYNNEI. V is pruned by 8 bases and J by 1 base, leaving 8 bases of the junction without a gene match. In the prospective study, participants were roughly 18 to 90 years old, resided in 24 geographic areas of the United States, and were enrolled through a virtual design. To assign participants to cohorts, the prospective study relied on clinical history that participants themselves reported in a screening survey and a study questionnaire. Mobile phlebotomists in the prospective study collected whole blood, serum and a nasopharyngeal or oropharyngeal swab from every participant. Prospective study participants could optionally give additional blood draws and questionnaires over an approximately 2-month period. Before DNA extraction, blood samples from the prospective study were shipped at room temperature or frozen.

Turning to this clone: There is no known antigen for this receptor. Base qualities are missing; no much larger clone stands one base away.

The immunoSEQ Assay, a bias-controlled multiplex PCR, was used to amplify TCRbeta CDR3 regions from genomic DNA. From the authors' description of their analysis: The number of nucleated cells in each sample was estimated by amplification of reference gene primers within the assay. Sequence reads were collapsed and filtered to measure the absolute abundance of every unique TCRbeta CDR3 rearrangement. For each sample, productive Simpson clonality was calculated by taking the square root of Simpson's diversity index across productive rearrangements. Held by TCRdb, this immuneACCESS table contains in-frame sequences only and omits some clones. Under half of the omission traces to an unresolved V gene where checked; the cause of the rest is unknown. Clone size and the V and J calls come from that table; the DNA yielded D and trimming. In all, the sample holds about 270,000 clones, and over 75% of those were seen once. The top ten hold 9.1% of the sample.

The chain couples TRBV2 to TRBJ2-1, with 7 central nucleotides matching TRBD2. What was sequenced was PBMCs or T cells enriched from blood (not recorded which). This clonotype was obtained from a woman aged 50 to 60 with acute COVID-19. CDR3 sequence: CASFVQRGSYNEQFF. The DNA is as follows: TGTGCCAGCTTTGTCCAGCGGGGTTCCTACAATGAGCAGTTCTTC.